These T cell receptor beta chains were read from a single sample in a study of blood T cell repertoires in COVID-19. Repertoires were generated with immunoSEQ multiplex PCR, while TCRdb's copy carries only in-frame clones and drops some. This table has 250,000 to 350,000 clones, 85% appearing once. Sequenced material: PBMCs or T cells enriched from blood (not recorded which). These TCRs come from a woman aged 45-60 years who had recovered from COVID-19. CDR3s include the opening cysteine and the closing phenylalanine or tryptophan. Each record gives: D gene, clone size, J gene, V gene, CDR3 DNA, CDR3 protein. The D gene is left open where the match is weak. A clone size is listed for some rows: how often the clone was seen (once, few, many), or a class if it is expanded.

D: TRBD1; size: -; J: TRBJ1-2; V: TRBV19; DNA: TGTGCCAGCAGCCGGGACAGGGGGCTCTATGGCTACACCTTC; CDR3: CASSRDRGLYGYTF
D: -; size: -; J: TRBJ2-3; V: TRBV19; DNA: TGTGCCAGTGGACACAACACAGATACGCAGTATTTT; CDR3: CASGHNTDTQYF
D: -; size: -; J: TRBJ1-1; V: TRBV7-6; DNA: TGTGCCAGCAGCTTAGGCAGGGCGAACACTGAAGCTTTCTTT; CDR3: CASSLGRANTEAFF
D: -; size: -; J: TRBJ2-7; V: TRBV9; DNA: TGTGCCAGCAGCACCCCCTCAGAGGGGGACGAGCAGTACTTC; CDR3: CASSTPSEGDEQYF
D: -; size: -; J: TRBJ1-6; V: TRBV5-4; DNA: TGTGCCAGCAGCCCTCAAAGGGGGTATAATTCACCCCTCCACTTT; CDR3: CASSPQRGYNSPLHF
D: -; size: -; J: TRBJ1-2; V: TRBV19; DNA: TGTGCCAGTAGTGACCAGACAGGAGACTATGGCTACACCTTC; CDR3: CASSDQTGDYGYTF
D: TRBD1; size: -; J: TRBJ1-4; V: TRBV2; DNA: TGTGCCAGCACCGGACAGGGCAAAAATGAAAAACTGTTTTTT; CDR3: CASTGQGKNEKLFF
D: TRBD2; size: few; J: TRBJ2-1; V: TRBV29-1; DNA: TGCAGCGGACGACTAGCGGGAGATGGTGAGCAGTTCTTC; CDR3: CSGRLAGDGEQFF
D: -; size: few; J: TRBJ1-5; V: TRBV2; DNA: TGTGCCAGCAGGACTACCACAGGGTATCAGCCCCAGCATTTT; CDR3: CASRTTTGYQPQHF
D: TRBD1; size: -; J: TRBJ2-7; V: TRBV14; DNA: TGTGCCAGCAGCCACCGGGACAGGCCGTCCTACGAGCAGTACTTC; CDR3: CASSHRDRPSYEQYF
D: -; size: few; J: TRBJ2-7; V: TRBV5-1; DNA: TGCGCCAGCAGCGTGGTTTTCGGACAGACAATCTACGAGCAGTACTTC; CDR3: CASSVVFGQTIYEQYF
D: -; size: -; J: TRBJ2-5; V: TRBV7-9; DNA: TGTGCCAGCAGCTGGACTGGGGAGACCCAGTACTTC; CDR3: CASSWTGETQYF
D: TRBD2; size: -; J: TRBJ2-1; V: TRBV27; DNA: TGTGCCAGCGGACTAGCGGGAGACCCCATCTACAATGAGCAGTTCTTC; CDR3: CASGLAGDPIYNEQFF
D: -; size: -; J: TRBJ1-4; V: TRBV2; DNA: TGTGCCAGCAGATTTCAGCCGGGAGCTAATGAAAAACTGTTTTTT; CDR3: CASRFQPGANEKLFF
D: -; size: -; J: TRBJ1-2; V: TRBV5-1; DNA: TGCGCCAGCAGCTTGGCCGGGGACAAGAACTATGGCTACACCTTC; CDR3: CASSLAGDKNYGYTF
D: -; size: few; J: TRBJ1-3; V: TRBV5-1; DNA: TGCGCCAGCAGCTTGTACCCTGACTTGACAGGAAGAAACACCATATATTTT; CDR3: CASSLYPDLTGRNTIYF
D: TRBD2; size: -; J: TRBJ2-2; V: TRBV27; DNA: TGTGCCAGCAGTTTATCGGCTAGCGGGATCGGGGAGCTGTTTTTT; CDR3: CASSLSASGIGELFF
D: -; size: once; J: TRBJ1-2; V: TRBV14; DNA: TGTGCCAGCAGCCAAGTGACAGGCCCCAGCTATGGCTACACCTTC; CDR3: CASSQVTGPSYGYTF
D: TRBD2; size: -; J: TRBJ2-7; V: TRBV5-1; DNA: TGCGCCAGCCAACCGGGACTAAAGCGATACCCGGTCTACGAGCAGTACTTC; CDR3: CASQPGLKRYPVYEQYF
D: TRBD1; size: -; J: TRBJ2-7; V: TRBV10-1; DNA: TGCGCCAGCAGTGAGGACAGGGTTTCCTACGAGCAGTACTTC; CDR3: CASSEDRVSYEQYF
D: -; size: -; J: TRBJ2-4; V: TRBV5-4; DNA: TGTGCCAGCACGGAGTTTACCAAAAACATTCAGTACTTC; CDR3: CASTEFTKNIQYF
D: TRBD1; size: -; J: TRBJ1-1; V: TRBV6-4; DNA: TGTGCCAGCATGGGACAGTTGAACACTGAAGCTTTCTTT; CDR3: CASMGQLNTEAFF
D: TRBD1; size: -; J: TRBJ1-2; V: TRBV4-1; DNA: TGCGCCAGCAGCCAAGTGACAGGGTCCCTCTATGGCTACACCTTC; CDR3: CASSQVTGSLYGYTF
D: -; size: -; J: TRBJ2-1; V: TRBV19; DNA: TGTGCCAGTAGTATCGTACAGGTCGGAGGGAATGAGCAGTTCTTC; CDR3: CASSIVQVGGNEQFF
D: TRBD2; size: -; J: TRBJ2-1; V: TRBV24-1; DNA: TGTGCCACCAGTGATTTAGGGACTAGAAGTTTTGGCTCCTACAATGAGCAGTTCTTC; CDR3: CATSDLGTRSFGSYNEQFF
D: -; size: -; J: TRBJ2-1; V: TRBV30; DNA: TGTGCCTGGAATGGCCAGGAAAGCTCCTACAATGAGCAGTTCTTC; CDR3: CAWNGQESSYNEQFF
D: -; size: -; J: TRBJ2-1; V: TRBV7-2; DNA: TGTGCCAGCAGCTTAGAGGGGACTGTCTCCTACAATGAGCAGTTCTTC; CDR3: CASSLEGTVSYNEQFF
D: TRBD2; size: -; J: TRBJ2-3; V: TRBV28; DNA: TGTGCCAGCAGTTTTTTGTTTATAGCGGGGGCCACCACAGATACGCAGTATTTT; CDR3: CASSFLFIAGATTDTQYF
D: TRBD1; size: few; J: TRBJ1-2; V: TRBV10-2; DNA: TGCGCCAGCAGTGAGCCAAGTCGGACAGGGACCTATGGCTACACCTTC; CDR3: CASSEPSRTGTYGYTF
D: -; size: -; J: TRBJ2-6; V: TRBV15; DNA: TGTGCCACCAGCAGTAGGACAGCGATCTCTGGGGCCAACGTCCTGACTTTC; CDR3: CATSSRTAISGANVLTF
D: -; size: -; J: TRBJ1-5; V: TRBV19; DNA: TGTGCCAGTAGTATAGCGGGGGGCTACAATCAGCCCCAGCATTTT; CDR3: CASSIAGGYNQPQHF
D: -; size: once; J: TRBJ2-3; V: TRBV9; DNA: TGTGCCAGCAGCGTAGCTCTCAGCACAGATACGCAGTATTTT; CDR3: CASSVALSTDTQYF
D: -; size: -; J: TRBJ2-3; V: TRBV5-6; DNA: TGTGCCAGCAGCCTAGGGGACTTGGCAGATACGCAGTATTTT; CDR3: CASSLGDLADTQYF
D: TRBD1; size: -; J: TRBJ1-6; V: TRBV27; DNA: TGTGCCAGCAGTTTTCGACTTGGGGGGACAGGCTATAATTCACCCCTCCACTTT; CDR3: CASSFRLGGTGYNSPLHF
D: -; size: -; J: TRBJ1-6; V: TRBV3-1/TRBV3-2; DNA: TGTGCCAGCAGCCAGGAGGGTCACTCACCCCTCCACTTT; CDR3: CASSQEGHSPLHF
D: -; size: -; J: TRBJ1-5; V: TRBV3-1/TRBV3-2; DNA: TGTGCCAGCAGCCAAGATCGGGGGACGGCAGGGCGTGGGCAGCCCCAGCATTTT; CDR3: CASSQDRGTAGRGQPQHF
D: -; size: -; J: TRBJ1-5; V: TRBV18; DNA: TGTGCCAGCTCACCACGCGGGGGCCGAGGGAATCAGCCCCAGCATTTT; CDR3: CASSPRGGRGNQPQHF
D: TRBD1; size: once; J: TRBJ1-2; V: TRBV6-4; DNA: TGTGCCAGCAGCCGAACCCCGGGACAGGGGTTCGAGGGCTACACCTTC; CDR3: CASSRTPGQGFEGYTF
D: -; size: -; J: TRBJ1-1; V: TRBV19; DNA: TGTGCCAGTACTGCAGACTACTCGGGAGCTTTCTTT; CDR3: CASTADYSGAFF
D: -; size: few; J: TRBJ1-2; V: TRBV14; DNA: TGTGCCAGCAGCCTTCTTGCAGGGTGGGCCTATGGCTACACCTTC; CDR3: CASSLLAGWAYGYTF
D: -; size: -; J: TRBJ2-3; V: TRBV6-2/TRBV6-3; DNA: TGTGCCAGCAGTACCGCCGGACACGGAATCGCAGATACGCAGTATTTT; CDR3: CASSTAGHGIADTQYF
D: TRBD2; size: -; J: TRBJ2-7; V: TRBV12-3/TRBV12-4; DNA: TGTGCCAGCAGTCGGACTAGGGGCTACGAGCAGTACTTC; CDR3: CASSRTRGYEQYF
D: TRBD1; size: -; J: TRBJ2-3; V: TRBV25-1; DNA: TGTGCCAGCAGTGAACGGACAGGGGGCAGGAGCACAGATACGCAGTATTTT; CDR3: CASSERTGGRSTDTQYF
D: TRBD1; size: -; J: TRBJ2-7; V: TRBV5-1; DNA: TGCGCCAGCAGCATAGGACAGGGGGGGTACGAGCAGTACTTC; CDR3: CASSIGQGGYEQYF
D: -; size: once; J: TRBJ2-7; V: TRBV28; DNA: TGTGCCAGCCGACCCGCGGGCTCCTACGAGCAGTACTTC; CDR3: CASRPAGSYEQYF
D: -; size: -; J: TRBJ1-1; V: TRBV4-2; DNA: TGTGCCAGCAGCCAAGATCGTGGGTCCCCTGGAGTTGACACTGAAGCTTTCTTT; CDR3: CASSQDRGSPGVDTEAFF
D: TRBD1; size: -; J: TRBJ2-6; V: TRBV5-5; DNA: TGTGCCAGCAGCTTGGAGACAGGGGGTAAGACTGGGGCCAACGTCCTGACTTTC; CDR3: CASSLETGGKTGANVLTF